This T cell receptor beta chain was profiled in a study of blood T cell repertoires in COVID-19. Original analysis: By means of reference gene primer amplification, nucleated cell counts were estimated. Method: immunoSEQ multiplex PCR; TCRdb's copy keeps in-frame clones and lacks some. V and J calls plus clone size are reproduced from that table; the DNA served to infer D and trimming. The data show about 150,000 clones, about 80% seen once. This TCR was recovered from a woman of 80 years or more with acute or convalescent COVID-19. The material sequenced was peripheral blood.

In nucleotides, the CDR3 is TGTGCCAGCAGCGCACAGGGGAACACTGAAGCTTTCTTT. Residues: CASSAQGNTEAFF. The V call is TRBV9, the J call TRBJ1-1; the D gene is possibly TRBD1 (6 bases). V dropped 3 bases and J dropped 1 base, with 7 bases sitting between them. This CDR3 spans 13 amino acids. In germline, CDR1 is SGDLS, CDR2 YYNGEE.